The following is a T cell receptor beta chain sequence with its context. The table came from immunoSEQ multiplex PCR; TCRdb's copy has only in-frame clones and leaves some out. The sample holds under 150,000 clones; around 86% are singletons and the top ten take approximately 9%. This entry is derived from a study of control samples from healthy donors and cancer patients. CDR3 length equals 14 residues. Germline lookup yields CDR1 SNHLY and CDR2 FYNNEI. V was pared by 6 bases and J by 4 bases, with 7 bases of the junction left unmatched. This sequence was found in a man aged 35 to 55 in good health. The genes are TRBV2 and TRBJ1-2, with 8 bases that match TRBD1. The sequenced material came from blood. The CDR3 sequence: CASRKDRATYGYTF. Here the CDR3 DNA reads TGTGCCAGCAGAAAGGACAGGGCCACCTATGGCTACACCTTC.